What follows are 21 T cell receptor beta chains derived from one specimen sequenced in a study of beta chain features in type 1 diabetes. Expressed TCRB transcripts were sequenced because the entire RNA isolate underwent reverse transcription. Only in-frame clones appear in the TCRdb table, and some are missing; sequencing was by immunoSEQ multiplex PCR. The table shows roughly 150,000 clones, with over 55% occurring only once. Antigens for these TCRs are unknown. General study findings and limits: Type 1 diabetes patients had TCRB CDR3s that were shorter (moderately but significantly so) in all four CD4+ subsets.

Sequencing was carried out using naive CD4+ T cells from blood. These receptors were collected from a man between 25 and 39 years old with type 1 diabetes.

This chain joins TRBV7-9 and TRBJ2-3; tentative D call: TRBD2 (5 bases). Trimming took 0 bases from V and 3 from J, leaving 10 bases between them. The CDR3 spans 15 residues. From germline, CDR1 is SEHNR and CDR2 FQNEAQ (reference sequence). The CDR3 protein is CASSLAGVATDTQYF. CDR3 DNA: TGTGCCAGCAGCTTAGCGGGAGTAGCAACAGATACGCAGTATTTT.

The chain has TRBV25-1 and TRBJ2-7, with D possibly TRBD1 on 6 matching bases. The CDR3 loop spans 10 amino acids. Per the germline V gene, CDR1 is MGHDK and CDR2 is SYGVNS. Trimming pared 11 bases from V and 4 bases from J, leaving 9 bases between. DNA for the CDR3: TGTGCCTCACAGGGATACGAGCAGTACTTC. Residues: CASQGYEQYF.

The chain recombines TRBV13 with TRBJ2-2; tentative D call: TRBD1 (6 bases). Germline CDR1 and CDR2: PRHDT and FYEKMQ (reference sequence). This CDR3 comprises 15 residues. Trimming took 8 bases from V and 1 from J, leaving 14 bases between them. CDR3 amino acids: CASSERGKNTGELFF. The CDR3 DNA sequence: TGTGCCAGCTCGGAAAGGGGGAAGAACACCGGGGAGCTGTTTTTT.

This clone was observed a few times. The rearrangement links TRBV7-9 to TRBJ2-7; D unclear. The V end was cut by 1 base, the J end by 7 bases, with 11 bases between. Per germline, CDR1 SEHNR and CDR2 FQNEAQ (reference sequence). The CDR3 totals 13 residues. In DNA, the CDR3 is TGTGCCAGCAGCTTAGTGCTGGTGTCGGAGCAGTACTTC. Translating gives CASSLVLVSEQYF.

The J gene is TRBJ2-7, the V gene TRBV7-2; TRBD1 matches 10 bases. The length of the CDR3 is 13 residues. The V segment lost 6 bases and the J segment 6 bases; nucleotides outside the gene matches: 5. In germline, CDR1 is SGHTA, CDR2 FQGNSA. In DNA form, the CDR3 reads TGTGCCAGCAGAAGACAGGGGGCTGGCGAGCAGTACTTC. Amino acids: CASRRQGAGEQYF.

V usage is TRBV10-1 and J usage is TRBJ2-1; 7 nucleotides agree with TRBD1. Germline trimming cut 6 bases from V and 8 bases from J; bases unmatched to any gene: 10. Germline assignment: CDR1 WNHNN and CDR2 SYGVQD (reference sequence). The CDR3 runs 14 residues. For the CDR3, the DNA is TGCGCCAGCAGAAGGGGACAGCTTGGGGATGAGCAGTTCTTC. Protein: CASRRGQLGDEQFF.

CDR3 loop: CAISESAKTQYF. CDR3 coding DNA: TGTGCCATCAGTGAGTCAGCGAAGACCCAGTACTTC. This rearrangement joins TRBV10-3 to TRBJ2-5; no clear D. With 0 bases removed from V and 6 bases from J, the gap between germline ends came to 5 bases. The CDR3 extends over 12 amino acids. Germline V gene data show CDR1 as ENHRY and CDR2 as SYGVKD.

This chain links TRBV4-1 with TRBJ1-1; D uncertain. Germline assignment: CDR1 MGHRA and CDR2 YSYEKL. The CDR3 totals 13 residues. V shed 0 bases and J shed 8 bases, with 10 bases lying between them. CDR3 DNA sequence: TGCGCCAGCAGCCAAGATTGGAGACAAGAAGCTTTCTTT. It yields the protein CASSQDWRQEAFF.

This clone occurred a few times. V gene TRBV29-1 combines with J gene TRBJ1-1; no reliable D call. This CDR3 contains 13 residues. Trimming stripped 6 bases from V and 1 base from J, with 12 bases between. Germline V gives CDR1 SQVTM, CDR2 ANQGSEA. The CDR3 loop is CSVLLTGNTEAFF. The CDR3 nucleotides read TGCAGCGTGCTACTGACGGGGAACACTGAAGCTTTCTTT.

The gene calls are TRBV20-1 and TRBJ1-1, with D unclear. CDR1 and CDR2 from the germline V gene are DFQATT and SNEGSKA (reference sequence). The CDR3 spans 11 residues. With 6 bases removed from V and 4 bases from J, the gap between germline ends came to 9 bases. The DNA for the CDR3 is TGCAGTGCGAAAAGAGGCACTGAAGCTTTCTTT. This gives the protein CSAKRGTEAFF.

A few counts support this clone. J is TRBJ1-5 and V is TRBV1. TRBV1 is flagged as a pseudogene. This CDR3 is 13 amino acids long. CDR3 sequence (DNA): TGCACCAGCAGCCAAGGAGGGGCACGGCCCCAGCATTTT. Translating it yields CTSSQGGARPQHF.

This clone was recorded once. The rearrangement uses TRBV2 and TRBJ2-5; 7 bases line up with TRBD1. CDR3 size: 15 residues. CDR1 and CDR2 (germline): SNHLY, FYNNEI. Losses at the gene ends were 5 bases for V and 5 bases for J; bases not matched to a gene: 11. In nucleotides, the CDR3 is TGTGCCAGCAGTAAAGGGGGCCTCGGACAGGAGACCCAGTACTTC. The encoded protein is CASSKGGLGQETQYF. Drawing the rest from reference TRBV2 and TRBJ2-5, the complete variable domain is EPEVTQTPSHQVTQMGQEVILRCVPISNHLYFYWYRQILGQKVEFLVSFYNNEISEKSEIFDDQFSVERPDGSNFTLKIRSTKLEDSAMYFCASSKGGLGQETQYFGPGTRLLVL.

As DNA, the CDR3 is TGCGCCAGCAGCTTGGAGGTGGCAATCAATGAGCAGTTCTTC. This sequence encodes CASSLEVAINEQFF. The J gene is TRBJ2-1, the V gene TRBV5-1; D unresolved. CDR1 SGHRS and CDR2 YFSETQ come from the germline V gene. This CDR3 comprises 14 residues. Trimming took 0 bases from V and 6 from J, leaving 10 bases between them. Based on the CDR3 plus reference TRBV5-1 and TRBJ2-1, the full variable domain is KAGVTQTPRYLIKTRGQQVTLSCSPISGHRSVSWYQQTPGQGLQFLFEYFSETQRNKGNFPGRFSGRQFSNSRSEMNVSTLELGDSALYLCASSLEVAINEQFFGPGTRLTVL.

This clone appeared a few times. The genes are TRBV2 and TRBJ2-3; no clear D gene. Germline V CDR1 and CDR2: SNHLY, FYNNEI. This CDR3 spans 14 amino acids. Trimming shortened V by 6 bases and J by 1 base, and 11 bases separated the two germline ends. The CDR3 bases are TGTGCCAGCAGCCAGGCCAAGGGCACAGATACGCAGTATTTT. This gives the protein CASSQAKGTDTQYF.

The chain has TRBV5-1 and TRBJ2-5, with D tentatively TRBD2 (5 bases). Per germline, CDR1 SGHRS and CDR2 YFSETQ. The CDR3 has 13 residues. V was cut by 0 bases and J by 5 bases, with 8 bases left in between. CDR3 sequence: CASSLGGGETQYF. The DNA of the CDR3 is TGCGCCAGCAGCTTGGGTGGCGGGGAGACCCAGTACTTC. Looking up the rest from reference TRBV5-1 and TRBJ2-5 gives the full variable domain: KAGVTQTPRYLIKTRGQQVTLSCSPISGHRSVSWYQQTPGQGLQFLFEYFSETQRNKGNFPGRFSGRQFSNSRSEMNVSTLELGDSALYLCASSLGGGETQYFGPGTRLLVL.

This clone was seen only once. This chain links TRBV9 with TRBJ2-7; D is unresolved. Looked up from germline, CDR1 is SGDLS and CDR2 is YYNGEE. V lost 4 bases, J lost 2 bases, and 7 bases lay in between. This CDR3 contains 12 residues. The CDR3 sequence is CASSPNTYEQYF. CDR3 DNA sequence: TGTGCCAGCAGCCCCAACACCTACGAGCAGTACTTC.

There are a few counts of this clone. The chain couples TRBV29-1 to TRBJ1-2; D may be TRBD1 (6 bases). The CDR3 contains 12 residues. The V gene lost 7 bases and the J gene lost 3 bases, with 12 bases spanning the gap. In germline, CDR1 is SQVTM, CDR2 ANQGSEA. CDR3 amino acids: CSGLRGDYGYTF. CDR3 sequence (DNA): TGCAGCGGTCTCAGGGGAGACTATGGCTACACCTTC.

The rearrangement links TRBV5-4 to TRBJ2-5; a possible D gene is TRBD1 (5 bases). Trimming took 1 base from V and 5 from J, leaving 12 bases between them. Germline values: CDR1 SGHNT, CDR2 YYREEE (reference sequence). The CDR3 covers 14 residues. DNA of the CDR3: TGTGCCAGCAGCTTGACAGGCCTTGGGGAGACCCAGTACTTC. Translation: CASSLTGLGETQYF.

V usage is TRBV4-3 and J usage is TRBJ2-7; 12 bases are shared with TRBD1. The CDR3 sequence is 15 residues long. The ends lost 4 bases at V and 12 bases at J; junction bases unmatched: 13. Germline CDR1 is LGHNA and CDR2 is YSLEER. CDR3 loop: CASSPLPGQGAVRYF. CDR3 nucleotides: TGCGCCAGCAGCCCCCTCCCGGGACAGGGGGCGGTGAGGTACTTC.

This chain links TRBV5-1 with TRBJ2-3, with D tentatively TRBD2 (6 bases). The V end lost 2 bases, the J end lost 1 base, and 11 bases lay between the germline ends. This CDR3 has 15 amino acids. From germline, CDR1 is SGHRS and CDR2 YFSETQ. Here the CDR3 DNA reads TGCGCCAGCAGCTTTACGGGGGAGGGCACAGATACGCAGTATTTT. Encoded protein: CASSFTGEGTDTQYF.

The V gene is TRBV29-1, the J gene TRBJ2-7; 9 bases match TRBD1. CDR1 is SQVTM, CDR2 ANQGSEA, per germline. The junction had 7 bases not matched to a gene; V was cut back by 6 bases and J by 7 bases. CDR3 length: 12 amino acids. In nucleotides, the CDR3 is TGCAGCGTCCGGGACAGGGCTAGGGAGCAGTACTTC. Its protein is CSVRDRAREQYF.